What follows are 15 T cell receptor beta chains derived from one specimen sequenced in a study of cytomegalovirus exposure and HLA in healthy donors. The PCR had 60 Vbeta and 13 Jbeta primers. The data were produced by immunoSEQ multiplex PCR, yet TCRdb's version contains in-frame clones alone and is incomplete. The table shows roughly 190,000 clones, with roughly 86% occurring only once. Material for sequencing was PBMCs. These receptors were collected from a man in his forties or fifties in good health and CMV-seropositive.

V and J are TRBV5-5 and TRBJ1-1, with 9 bases lining up with TRBD1. The CDR3 consists of 16 residues. Germline CDR1 is SGHKS and CDR2 is YYEKEE (reference sequence). V shed 0 bases and J 4 bases; nucleotides not matched to a gene: 7. DNA of the CDR3: TGTGCCAGCAGCTTGGTGGGGACAGGGACGGGCACTGAAGCTTTCTTT. Translated: CASSLVGTGTGTEAFF.

The V call is TRBV7-6, the J call TRBJ2-1, with 8 nucleotides matching TRBD2. Trimming took 4 bases from V and 6 from J; bases not matched to a gene: 14. From germline, CDR1 is SGHVS and CDR2 FNYEAQ. The CDR3 runs 17 residues. The CDR3 region has the DNA TGTGCCAGCAGCTGGATAGATAGCGGGATGGCGCTCAATGAGCAGTTCTTC. It specifies CASSWIDSGMALNEQFF.

This chain connects TRBV7-3 to TRBJ2-7; 10 positions agree with TRBD2. Germline CDR1 is SGHTA and CDR2 is FQGTGA. With 6 bases clipped from V and 0 bases from J, the junction kept 5 bases outside the gene matches. CDR3 size: 15 residues. In DNA form, the CDR3 reads TGTGCCAGCAGTCCCGGACTAGCGGCCTCCTACGAGCAGTACTTC. Protein: CASSPGLAASYEQYF. Complete variable domain (other parts from reference TRBV7-3 and TRBJ2-7): GAGVSQTPSNKVTEKGKYVELRCDPISGHTALYWYRQSLGQGPEFLIYFQGTGAADDSGLPNDRFFAVRPEGSVSTLKIQRTERGDSAVYLCASSPGLAASYEQYFGPGTRLTVT.

This chain uses TRBV19 with TRBJ2-7; D perhaps matches TRBD1 (5 bases). Germline V gene lookup returns CDR1 LNHDA and CDR2 SQIVND (reference sequence). Trimming removed 5 bases from V and 2 bases from J, with 19 bases in between. The CDR3 has 16 amino acids. CDR3 bases: TGTGCCAGTAGTTTCGCCTCCGTGGGGCAAACCTACGAGCAGTACTTC. Translated: CASSFASVGQTYEQYF.

The rearrangement links TRBV27 to TRBJ2-2; possible D gene TRBD2, 6 bases. V gave up 5 bases and J gave up 6 bases, with 16 bases separating them. Looked up from germline, CDR1 is MNHEY and CDR2 is SMNVEV (reference sequence). This CDR3 contains 15 residues. The chain's CDR3 is CASSRGVGGSGELFF. In nucleotides, the CDR3 is TGTGCCAGCAGTCGCGGGGTGGGGGGTTCCGGGGAGCTGTTTTTT.

This clone has just a few counts. The chain has TRBV27 and TRBJ2-5; 7 nucleotides match TRBD2. V lost 4 bases to trimming and J lost 6 bases; unmatched junction nucleotides: 11. Germline V gives CDR1 MNHEY, CDR2 SMNVEV (reference sequence). The CDR3 spans 15 residues. As DNA, the CDR3 is TGTGCCAGCAGTTCTCCCGGGACTACACAGAAGACCCAGTACTTC. Protein sequence: CASSSPGTTQKTQYF.

DNA of the CDR3: TGTGCCAGCAGCTTTCCATCGGGGGGCCGGAACACCGGGGAGCTGTTTTTT. Its translation is CASSFPSGGRNTGELFF. The chain is built from TRBV7-3 and TRBJ2-2, with D perhaps TRBD2 (7 bases). The CDR3 is 17 residues long. The V and J ends lost 3 bases and 1 base respectively, with 15 bases between them. Germline V gives CDR1 SGHTA, CDR2 FQGTGA. Based on the CDR3 plus reference TRBV7-3 and TRBJ2-2, the full variable domain is GAGVSQTPSNKVTEKGKYVELRCDPISGHTALYWYRQSLGQGPEFLIYFQGTGAADDSGLPNDRFFAVRPEGSVSTLKIQRTERGDSAVYLCASSFPSGGRNTGELFFGEGSRLTVL.

This clone was picked up one time. The V call is TRBV18, the J call TRBJ2-2, with a weak D call TRBD2 (6 bases). Germline CDR1 KGHSH, CDR2 LQKENI. V was trimmed by 3 bases and J by 3 bases, leaving 8 bases between them. CDR3 length: 14 amino acids. The CDR3 DNA is TGTGCCAGCTCACCCGGGAGCCACACCGGGGAGCTGTTTTTT. The encoded protein is CASSPGSHTGELFF.

This clone was observed a handful of times. This chain joins TRBV19 and TRBJ2-2; 10 bases match TRBD1. Germline trimming cut 7 bases from V and 6 bases from J; bases unmatched to any gene: 8. CDR3 length: 15 amino acids. Germline V gene lookup returns CDR1 LNHDA and CDR2 SQIVND (reference sequence). The CDR3 loop is CASITGTGVAGELFF. As DNA, the CDR3 is TGTGCCAGTATTACCGGGACAGGGGTTGCCGGGGAGCTGTTTTTT. Together with reference TRBV19 and TRBJ2-2, the CDR3 gives the full variable domain: DGGITQSPKYLFRKEGQNVTLSCEQNLNHDAMYWYRQDPGQGLRLIYYSQIVNDFQKGDIAEGYSVSREKKESFPLTVTSAQKNPTAFYLCASITGTGVAGELFFGEGSRLTVL.

The J gene is TRBJ1-6, the V gene TRBV9, with 7 bases lining up with TRBD1. J gave up 8 bases and V 0 bases, and 5 bases lay outside the gene matches. The CDR3 loop spans 15 amino acids. Germline values: CDR1 SGDLS, CDR2 YYNGEE. CDR3 residues: CASSVEGAKDSPLHF. For the CDR3, the DNA is TGTGCCAGCAGCGTAGAGGGGGCCAAAGATTCACCCCTCCACTTT. The whole variable domain, filled in from reference TRBV9 and TRBJ1-6, reads DSGVTQTPKHLITATGQRVTLRCSPRSGDLSVYWYQQSLDQGLQFLIQYYNGEERAKGNILERFSAQQFPDLHSELNLSSLELGDSALYFCASSVEGAKDSPLHFGNGTRLTVT.

J is TRBJ1-1 and V is TRBV6-6; D not certain. Trimming cost V 5 bases and J 3 bases, with 7 bases left between them. The V gene's germline CDR1 is MNHNY and CDR2 SVGAGI (reference sequence). The CDR3 is 12 amino acids. The CDR3 region has the DNA TGTGCCAGCAGTAACGGGGACACTGAAGCTTTCTTT. This gives the protein CASSNGDTEAFF.

The table lists this clone with a count of one. This chain uses TRBV18 with TRBJ2-5, with 8 bases matching TRBD2. Germline CDR1 reads KGHSH; CDR2 reads LQKENI. The CDR3 is 16 amino acids. Trimming took 2 bases from V and 5 from J; bases not matched to a gene: 10. CDR3 residues: CASSPRPAGVWETQYF. In DNA form, the CDR3 reads TGTGCCAGCTCACCAAGGCCAGCGGGAGTGTGGGAGACCCAGTACTTC.

J is TRBJ2-7 and V is TRBV7-9; 9 bases line up with TRBD2. The CDR3 runs to 16 residues. The V segment lost 3 bases and the J segment 3 bases; nucleotides outside the gene matches: 9. CDR1 is SEHNR and CDR2 is FQNEAQ in the germline V gene (reference sequence). Here the CDR3 DNA reads TGTGCCAGCAGCTTGGGCTTAGCGGGAGAGAACTACGAGCAGTACTTC. Encoded protein: CASSLGLAGENYEQYF.

J is TRBJ1-4 and V is TRBV6-1, with TRBD1 matching over 7 bases. Germline assignment: CDR1 MNHNS and CDR2 SASEGT. J gave up 6 bases and V 4 bases, and 8 bases lay outside the gene matches. The length of the CDR3 is 15 residues. CDR3 coding DNA: TGTGCCAGCAGTGCTCTGACAGGGTTCGATGAAAAACTGTTTTTT. This codes for CASSALTGFDEKLFF.

The V and J genes are TRBV10-3 and TRBJ2-7, with TRBD1 identical over 7 bases. V lost 4 bases to trimming and J lost 2 bases; unmatched junction nucleotides: 8. CDR1 ENHRY and CDR2 SYGVKD come from the germline V gene. The CDR3 has 15 residues. This CDR3 is CAISVVQGRPYEQYF. In DNA, the CDR3 is TGTGCCATCAGTGTTGTACAGGGGCGTCCCTACGAGCAGTACTTC.